Presented here are 19 T cell receptor beta chains from one specimen sequenced in a study of shared clonotypes between healthy human individuals. TCRdb keeps only in-frame clones here, not all; method: immunoSEQ multiplex PCR. The top ten clones hold over 0.12% of a sample with more than 2,000,000 clones, around 90% of them seen once. What was sequenced was naive CD4+ T cells sorted from blood. The subset denotes: CD45RA+ positively selected. The receptor set was obtained from a man in his late teens or twenties in good health.

Worth noting for this clone: The same CDR3 also results from other DNA sequences found in this sample. The chain joins TRBV18 to TRBJ2-7; D is ambiguous. This CDR3 has 14 residues. In germline, CDR1 is KGHSH, CDR2 LQKENI. V shed 2 bases and J shed 2 bases, with 10 bases lying between them. The DNA of the CDR3 is TGTGCCAGCTCACCATCAGTAGGGACCTACGAGCAGTACTTC. Encoded protein: CASSPSVGTYEQYF. Combining the CDR3 with reference TRBV18 and TRBJ2-7 gives the whole variable domain NAGVMQNPRHLVRRRGQEARLRCSPMKGHSHVYWYRQLPEEGLKFMVYLQKENIIDESGMPKERFSAEFPKEGPSILRIQQVVRGDSAAYFCASSPSVGTYEQYFGPGTRLTVT.

This rearrangement joins TRBV6-6 to TRBJ2-2; 10 bases agree with TRBD2. The ends lost 7 bases at V and 5 bases at J; junction bases unmatched: 7. The CDR3 length is 15 residues. Germline lookup yields CDR1 MNHNY and CDR2 SVGAGI (reference sequence). This chain's CDR3 is CASIQAGGRTGELFF. CDR3 nucleotide sequence: TGTGCCAGCATTCAAGCGGGAGGGAGAACCGGGGAGCTGTTTTTT.

In its sample, this clone was seen once. The chain recombines TRBV29-1 with TRBJ1-2; 7 bases map to TRBD1. The V segment lost 5 bases and the J segment 4 bases; nucleotides outside the gene matches: 7. The CDR3 contains 13 residues. In germline, CDR1 is SQVTM, CDR2 ANQGSEA. The CDR3 loop is CSVRTGEAYGYTF. CDR3 nucleotide sequence: TGCAGCGTTCGGACAGGCGAAGCCTATGGCTACACCTTC.

The chain carries TRBV7-3 and TRBJ1-1; D not resolved. The length of the CDR3 is 15 residues. The germline V and J ends were trimmed by 4 bases and 0 bases, with 12 bases remaining between them. The germline gives CDR1 SGHTA, CDR2 FQGTGA. The CDR3 is CASSSNAGLNTEAFF. CDR3 DNA: TGTGCCAGCAGCTCTAATGCTGGTCTGAACACTGAAGCTTTCTTT.

The chain links TRBV10-3 to TRBJ2-3; D possibly matches TRBD1 or TRBD2 (5 bases each). The germline gives CDR1 ENHRY, CDR2 SYGVKD. CDR3 size: 14 residues. The V end was cut by 6 bases, the J end by 5 bases, with 15 bases between. The CDR3 bases are TGTGCCATCAGATTGGACACAAGCGGAGATACGCAGTATTTT. This translates into CAIRLDTSGDTQYF.

The gene calls are TRBV10-3 and TRBJ2-7; D ambiguous. Germline V gives CDR1 ENHRY, CDR2 SYGVKD. The V gene lost 0 bases and the J gene lost 3 bases, with 9 bases spanning the gap. There are 14 residues in the CDR3. This CDR3 is CAISESNVGYEQYF. CDR3 DNA sequence: TGTGCCATCAGTGAGTCGAACGTGGGCTACGAGCAGTACTTC.

V gene TRBV10-1 combines with J gene TRBJ2-2, with 9 bases identical to TRBD2. J lost 4 bases, V lost 3 bases, and 3 bases had no gene match. The CDR3 length is 15 residues. The germline V gene encodes CDR1 WNHNN and CDR2 SYGVQD (reference sequence). The chain's CDR3 is CASSDAGGPTGELFF. The CDR3 bases are TGCGCCAGCAGTGATGCGGGAGGGCCCACCGGGGAGCTGTTTTTT.

The chain employs TRBV6-5 and TRBJ1-5; no clear D gene. V gave up 5 bases and J gave up 4 bases, with 9 bases separating them. Germline V gene lookup returns CDR1 MNHEY and CDR2 SVGAGI. This CDR3 comprises 13 residues. In DNA, the CDR3 is TGTGCCAGCAGTATCGTGGGTAATCAGCCCCAGCATTTT. Translating it yields CASSIVGNQPQHF.

The chain employs TRBV6-1 and TRBJ2-4; no reliable D call. Per germline, CDR1 MNHNS and CDR2 SASEGT. V dropped 0 bases and J dropped 4 bases, with 13 bases sitting between them. The CDR3 is 16 residues long. The CDR3 coding sequence is TGTGCCAGCAGTGAAGCGTTAGGGTTTGGGAAAAACATTCAGTACTTC. Translating it yields CASSEALGFGKNIQYF.

The genes are TRBV28 and TRBJ2-7; TRBD1 aligns across 11 bases. The V gene end was trimmed by 5 bases and the J gene end by 4 bases; junction bases not matched to a gene: 10. The CDR3 contains 16 residues. Germline V gene data show CDR1 as MDHEN and CDR2 as SYDVKM. This CDR3 is CASSMIGQGARYEQYF. The CDR3 DNA is TGTGCCAGCAGTATGATAGGACAGGGGGCGCGGTACGAGCAGTACTTC.

The V and J genes are TRBV6-5 and TRBJ2-1; a weak D match, TRBD2 (6 bases). Trimming cost V 6 bases and J 9 bases, with 18 bases left between them. The CDR3 sequence is 14 residues long. Per the germline V gene, CDR1 is MNHEY and CDR2 is SVGAGI. CDR3 nucleotide sequence: TGTGCCAGCAGCCCGGGGAATTGGCGGGGTGAGCAGTTCTTC. It specifies CASSPGNWRGEQFF.

There are a few counts of this clone. The same CDR3 arises from other DNA sequences in this sample as well. The gene calls are TRBV28 and TRBJ1-5; D not resolved. Germline CDR1 reads MDHEN; CDR2 reads SYDVKM. Trimming cost V 5 bases and J 5 bases, with 4 bases left between them. This CDR3 spans 11 amino acids. DNA of the CDR3: TGTGCCAGCAGTACCTATCAGCCCCAGCATTTT. It specifies CASSTYQPQHF.

V is TRBV11-3 and J is TRBJ2-3; TRBD2 agrees at 11 bases. Germline CDR1 SGHNT, CDR2 YENEEA. The V gene end was trimmed by 5 bases and the J gene end by 3 bases; junction bases not matched to a gene: 7. The CDR3 consists of 16 residues. The CDR3 coding sequence is TGTGCCAGCAGCCGTCCTAGCGGGGGGTCTACAGATACGCAGTATTTT. As protein: CASSRPSGGSTDTQYF.

The CDR3 region is CASSYSSDRGWEQYF. CDR3 nucleotide sequence: TGTGCCAGCAGTTACTCGAGTGACAGGGGATGGGAGCAGTACTTC. The chain links TRBV6-5 to TRBJ2-7; 8 bases are a match to TRBD1. Looked up from germline, CDR1 is MNHEY and CDR2 is SVGAGI. The trim removed 0 bases at V and 7 bases at J, leaving 8 bases unmatched. CDR3 size: 15 residues.

V and J are TRBV7-9 and TRBJ2-7, with 10 positions matching TRBD1. Trimming removed 3 bases from V and 5 bases from J; junction bases left unmatched: 7. CDR1 is SEHNR and CDR2 is FQNEAQ in the germline V gene (reference sequence). CDR3 length: 15 residues. In nucleotides, the CDR3 is TGTGCCAGCAGCTTCCTCCGGGACAGGGGCCACGAGCAGTACTTC. It encodes CASSFLRDRGHEQYF.

The chain uses TRBV30 and TRBJ1-5; unclear D gene. This CDR3 spans 13 amino acids. The germline V gene encodes CDR1 GTSNPN and CDR2 SVGIG (reference sequence). V was pared by 4 bases and J by 0 bases, with 7 bases between. CDR3 in amino acids: CAWTPNSNQPQHF. As DNA, the CDR3 is TGTGCCTGGACGCCTAATAGCAATCAGCCCCAGCATTTT.

The chain uses TRBV30 and TRBJ1-2; D is unresolved. CDR1 and CDR2 from the germline V gene are GTSNPN and SVGIG (reference sequence). V lost 4 bases, J lost 8 bases, and 11 bases lay in between. The CDR3 has 11 residues. CDR3 nucleotide sequence: TGTGCCTGGATTAGTACGGGGGGCTACACCTTC. It encodes CAWISTGGYTF.

The rearrangement links TRBV11-3 to TRBJ2-2, with 11 bases identical to TRBD1. This CDR3 is 18 amino acids long. CDR1 and CDR2 from the germline V gene are SGHNT and YENEEA. The V gene end was trimmed by 1 base and the J gene end by 4 bases; junction bases not matched to a gene: 8. The CDR3 region is CASSLGRTGGFTTGELFF. In DNA form, the CDR3 reads TGTGCCAGCAGCTTAGGGAGGACAGGGGGCTTTACCACCGGGGAGCTGTTTTTT.

This rearrangement joins TRBV5-1 to TRBJ2-3; 7 bases are shared with TRBD2. From germline, CDR1 is SGHRS and CDR2 YFSETQ. The CDR3 is 14 residues long. The V gene end was trimmed by 5 bases and the J gene end by 2 bases; junction bases not matched to a gene: 5. The CDR3 DNA sequence: TGCGCCAGCAGGGGACTAAGAGACACAGATACGCAGTATTTT. Protein: CASRGLRDTDTQYF.